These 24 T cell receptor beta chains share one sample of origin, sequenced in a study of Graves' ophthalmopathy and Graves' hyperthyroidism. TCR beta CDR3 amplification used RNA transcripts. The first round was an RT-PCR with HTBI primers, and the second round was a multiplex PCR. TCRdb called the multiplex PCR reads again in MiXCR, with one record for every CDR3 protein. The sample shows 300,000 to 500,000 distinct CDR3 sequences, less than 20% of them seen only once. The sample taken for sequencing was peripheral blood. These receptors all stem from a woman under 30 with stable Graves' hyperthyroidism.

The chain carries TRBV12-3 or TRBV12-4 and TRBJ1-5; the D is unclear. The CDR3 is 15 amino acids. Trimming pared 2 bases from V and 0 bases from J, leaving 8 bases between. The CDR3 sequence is CASSLPRLSNQPQHF. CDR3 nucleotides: TGTGCCAGCAGTTTACCTCGACTTAGCAATCAGCCCCAGCATTTT.

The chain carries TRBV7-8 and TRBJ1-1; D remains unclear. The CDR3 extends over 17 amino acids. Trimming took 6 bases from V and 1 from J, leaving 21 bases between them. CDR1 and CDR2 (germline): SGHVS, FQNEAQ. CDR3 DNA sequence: TGTGCCAGCAGTTATCACGGCGGGTATTCACCGAACACTGAAGCTTTCTTT. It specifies CASSYHGGYSPNTEAFF.

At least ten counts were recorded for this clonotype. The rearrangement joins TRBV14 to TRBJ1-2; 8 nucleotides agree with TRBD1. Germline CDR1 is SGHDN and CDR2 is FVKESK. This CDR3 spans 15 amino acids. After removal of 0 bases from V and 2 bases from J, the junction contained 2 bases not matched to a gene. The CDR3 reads CASSQDRTGNYGYTF. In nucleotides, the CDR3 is TGTGCCAGCAGCCAAGACAGGACAGGGAACTATGGCTACACCTTC.

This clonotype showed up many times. CDR3 region: CATSERGLYGYTF. For the CDR3, the DNA is TGTGCCACCAGTGAACGGGGACTCTATGGCTACACCTTC. The genes are TRBV24-1 and TRBJ1-2, with D tentatively TRBD1 (5 bases). In germline, CDR1 is KGHDR, CDR2 SFDVKD. The CDR3 is 13 amino acids. V gave up 4 bases and J gave up 4 bases, with 9 bases separating them.

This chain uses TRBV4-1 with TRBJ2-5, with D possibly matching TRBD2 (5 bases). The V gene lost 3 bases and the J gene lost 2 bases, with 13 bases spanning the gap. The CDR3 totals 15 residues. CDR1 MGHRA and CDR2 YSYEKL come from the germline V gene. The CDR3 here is CASSHHGIEQETQYF. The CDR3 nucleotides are TGCGCCAGCAGCCATCACGGGATAGAACAAGAGACCCAGTACTTC.

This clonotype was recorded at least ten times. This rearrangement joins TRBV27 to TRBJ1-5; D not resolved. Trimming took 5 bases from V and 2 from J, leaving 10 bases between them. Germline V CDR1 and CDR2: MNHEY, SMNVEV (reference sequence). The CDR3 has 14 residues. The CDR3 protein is CASSPPGGNQPQHF. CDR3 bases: TGTGCCAGCAGTCCGCCAGGAGGCAATCAGCCCCAGCATTTT.

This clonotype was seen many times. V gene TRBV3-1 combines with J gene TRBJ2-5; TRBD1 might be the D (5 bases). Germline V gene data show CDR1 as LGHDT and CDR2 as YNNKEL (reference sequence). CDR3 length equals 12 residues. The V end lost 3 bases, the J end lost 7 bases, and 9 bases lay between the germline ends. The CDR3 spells CASSQFQGTQYF. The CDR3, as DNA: TGTGCCAGCAGCCAGTTTCAGGGGACCCAGTACTTC.

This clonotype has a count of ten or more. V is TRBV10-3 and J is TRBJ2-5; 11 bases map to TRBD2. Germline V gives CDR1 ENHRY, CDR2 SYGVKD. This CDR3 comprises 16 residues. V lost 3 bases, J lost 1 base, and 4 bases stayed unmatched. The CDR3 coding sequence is TGTGCCATCAGTGAACGACTAGCGGGGTTCCAAGAGACCCAGTACTTC. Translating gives CAISERLAGFQETQYF.

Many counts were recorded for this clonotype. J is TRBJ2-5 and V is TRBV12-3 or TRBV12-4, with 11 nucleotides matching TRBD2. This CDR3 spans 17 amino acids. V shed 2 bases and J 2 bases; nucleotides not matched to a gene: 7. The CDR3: CASSLLASGGIQETQYF. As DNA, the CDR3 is TGTGCCAGCAGTTTATTGGCTAGCGGGGGGATACAAGAGACCCAGTACTTC.

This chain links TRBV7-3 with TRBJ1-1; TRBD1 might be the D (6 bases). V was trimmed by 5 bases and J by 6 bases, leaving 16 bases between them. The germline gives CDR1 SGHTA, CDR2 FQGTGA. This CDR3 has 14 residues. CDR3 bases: TGTGCCAGCAGCGAAAGAAACAGGGACGCTGAAGCTTTCTTT. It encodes CASSERNRDAEAFF.

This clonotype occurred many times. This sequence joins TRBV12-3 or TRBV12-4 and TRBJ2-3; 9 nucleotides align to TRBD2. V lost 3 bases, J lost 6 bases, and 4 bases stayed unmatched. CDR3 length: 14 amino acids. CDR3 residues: CASSLGTSLDTQYF. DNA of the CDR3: TGTGCCAGCAGTTTGGGGACTAGCTTGGATACGCAGTATTTT.

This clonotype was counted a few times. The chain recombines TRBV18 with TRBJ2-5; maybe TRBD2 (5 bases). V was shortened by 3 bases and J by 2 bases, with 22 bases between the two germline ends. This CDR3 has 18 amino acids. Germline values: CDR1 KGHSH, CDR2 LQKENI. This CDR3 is CASSPRLRAGAIQETQYF. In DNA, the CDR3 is TGTGCCAGCTCACCCCGGCTTCGGGCGGGCGCAATACAAGAGACCCAGTACTTC.

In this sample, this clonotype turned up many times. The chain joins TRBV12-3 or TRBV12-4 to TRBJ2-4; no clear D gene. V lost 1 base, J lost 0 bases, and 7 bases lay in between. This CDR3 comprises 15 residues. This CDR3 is CASSLDQLAKNIQYF. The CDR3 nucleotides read TGTGCCAGCAGTTTAGACCAGCTAGCCAAAAACATTCAGTACTTC.

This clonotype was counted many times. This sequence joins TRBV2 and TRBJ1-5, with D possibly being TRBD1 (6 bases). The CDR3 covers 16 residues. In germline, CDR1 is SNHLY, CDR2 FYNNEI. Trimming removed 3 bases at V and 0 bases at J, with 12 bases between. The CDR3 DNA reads TGTGCCAGCAGTGATACAGGGACGAATAGCAATCAGCCCCAGCATTTT. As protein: CASSDTGTNSNQPQHF. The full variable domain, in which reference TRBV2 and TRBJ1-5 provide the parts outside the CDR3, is EPEVTQTPSHQVTQMGQEVILRCVPISNHLYFYWYRQILGQKVEFLVSFYNNEISEKSEIFDDQFSVERPDGSNFTLKIRSTKLEDSAMYFCASSDTGTNSNQPQHFGDGTRLSIL.

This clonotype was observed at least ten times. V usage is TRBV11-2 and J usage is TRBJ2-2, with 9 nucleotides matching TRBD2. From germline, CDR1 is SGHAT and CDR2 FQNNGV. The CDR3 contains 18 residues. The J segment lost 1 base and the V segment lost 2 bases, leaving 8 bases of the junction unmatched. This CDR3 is CASSLFTLLAGNTGELFF. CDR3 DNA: TGTGCCAGCAGCTTATTTACCCTACTAGCGGGGAACACCGGGGAGCTGTTTTTT.

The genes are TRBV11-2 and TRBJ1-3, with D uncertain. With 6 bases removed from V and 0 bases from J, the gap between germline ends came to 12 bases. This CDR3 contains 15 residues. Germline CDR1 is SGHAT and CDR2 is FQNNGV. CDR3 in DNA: TGTGCCAGCAGTTTAATGGCACTCTCTGGAAACACCATATATTTT. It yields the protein CASSLMALSGNTIYF.

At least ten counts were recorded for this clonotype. The CDR3 here is CATSRDIGMDTGELFF. The CDR3 coding sequence is TGTGCCACCAGCAGAGATATAGGGATGGACACCGGGGAGCTGTTTTTT. The gene calls are TRBV15 and TRBJ2-2, with D hard to call. Germline V gene lookup returns CDR1 LNHNV and CDR2 YYDKDF (reference sequence). The CDR3 is 16 amino acids. With 0 bases removed from V and 3 bases from J, the gap between germline ends came to 11 bases.

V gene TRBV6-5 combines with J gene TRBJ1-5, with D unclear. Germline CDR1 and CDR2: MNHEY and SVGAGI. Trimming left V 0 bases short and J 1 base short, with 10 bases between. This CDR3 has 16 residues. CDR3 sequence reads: CASSYSGRPSNQPQHF. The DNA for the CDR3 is TGTGCCAGCAGTTACTCTGGCAGGCCAAGCAATCAGCCCCAGCATTTT.

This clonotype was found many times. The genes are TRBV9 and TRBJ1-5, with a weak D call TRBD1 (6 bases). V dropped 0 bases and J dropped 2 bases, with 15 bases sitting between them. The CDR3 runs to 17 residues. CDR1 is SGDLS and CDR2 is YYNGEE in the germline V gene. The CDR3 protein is CASSVDRAHLGNQPQHF. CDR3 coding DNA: TGTGCCAGCAGCGTAGACAGGGCCCACCTTGGCAATCAGCCCCAGCATTTT.

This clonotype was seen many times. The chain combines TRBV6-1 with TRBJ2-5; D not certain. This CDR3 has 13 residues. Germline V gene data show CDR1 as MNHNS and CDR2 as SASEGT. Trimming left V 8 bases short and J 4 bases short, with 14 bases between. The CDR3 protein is CASRFWLGETQYF. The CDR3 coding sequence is TGTGCCAGCCGGTTTTGGTTGGGAGAGACCCAGTACTTC.

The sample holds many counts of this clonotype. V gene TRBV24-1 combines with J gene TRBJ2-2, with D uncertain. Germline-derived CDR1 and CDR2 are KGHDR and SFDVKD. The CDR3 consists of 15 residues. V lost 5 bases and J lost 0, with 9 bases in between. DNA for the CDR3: TGTGCCACCAGTGTAGCAGGCCCGAACACCGGGGAGCTGTTTTTT. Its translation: CATSVAGPNTGELFF.

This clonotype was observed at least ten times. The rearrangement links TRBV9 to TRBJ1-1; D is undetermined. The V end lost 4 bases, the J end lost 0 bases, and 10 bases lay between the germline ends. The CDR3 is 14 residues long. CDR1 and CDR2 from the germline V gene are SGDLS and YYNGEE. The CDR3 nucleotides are TGTGCCAGCAGCACCCAGGTTGTGAACACTGAAGCTTTCTTT. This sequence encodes CASSTQVVNTEAFF.

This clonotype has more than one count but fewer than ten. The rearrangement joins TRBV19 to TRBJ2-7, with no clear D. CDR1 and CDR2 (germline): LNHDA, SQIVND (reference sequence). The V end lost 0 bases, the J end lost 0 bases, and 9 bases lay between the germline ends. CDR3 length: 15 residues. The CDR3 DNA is TGTGCCAGTAGTATAGACAGGTCTCGCTCCTACGAGCAGTACTTC. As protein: CASSIDRSRSYEQYF.

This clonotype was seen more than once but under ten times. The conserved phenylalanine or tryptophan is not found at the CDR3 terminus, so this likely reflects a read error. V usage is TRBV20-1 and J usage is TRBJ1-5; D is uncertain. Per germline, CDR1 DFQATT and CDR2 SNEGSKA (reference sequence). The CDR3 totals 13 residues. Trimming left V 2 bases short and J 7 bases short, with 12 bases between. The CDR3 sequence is CSARTGVSQPQHL. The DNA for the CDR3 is TGCAGTGCTAGAACGGGAGTCAGCCAGCCCCAGCATTTG.